Below are 32 T cell receptor beta chains sequenced from a single sample in a study of CD8 T cells in ankylosing spondylitis. Each CDR3 protein gets one entry after TCRdb re-called the 5' RACE reads with MiXCR. The sample shows tens of thousands of distinct CDR3 sequences, more than 25% of them seen only once. Sequencing used blood, either unsorted or a sorted T cell fraction (not recorded which). The receptors come from a male donor with ankylosing spondylitis or in good health (not recorded which).

The chain is built from TRBV20-1 and TRBJ2-3; 8 nucleotides align to TRBD2. The CDR3 spans 14 residues. CDR1 is DFQATT and CDR2 is SNEGSKA in the germline V gene (reference sequence). V shed 2 bases and J 2 bases; nucleotides not matched to a gene: 3. The CDR3 here is CSARTSGLTDTQYF. The CDR3 DNA reads as TGCAGTGCTAGAACTAGCGGCCTCACAGATACGCAGTATTTT.

V usage is TRBV11-2 and J usage is TRBJ1-5; D is possibly TRBD1 (5 bases). The CDR3 totals 14 residues. Trimming pared 0 bases from V and 3 bases from J, leaving 6 bases between. Germline V gene lookup returns CDR1 SGHAT and CDR2 FQNNGV. Here the CDR3 reads CASSLEGDNQPQHF. DNA for the CDR3: TGTGCCAGCAGCTTAGAGGGGGACAATCAGCCCCAGCATTTT.

The chain links TRBV20-1 to TRBJ2-7; 10 positions agree with TRBD2. J lost 1 base, V lost 5 bases, and 5 bases had no gene match. Looked up from germline, CDR1 is DFQATT and CDR2 is SNEGSKA (reference sequence). This CDR3 has 14 residues. The CDR3 DNA sequence: TGCAGTGCTTTTAGCGGGGGGAATTCCTACGAGCAGTACGTC. This sequence encodes CSAFSGGNSYEQYV.

This clonotype was seen more than once but under ten times. The genes are TRBV29-1 and TRBJ2-7; 11 nucleotides line up with TRBD1. CDR3 size: 13 residues. Trimming cost V 7 bases and J 6 bases; bases outside gene matches: 8. Germline lookup yields CDR1 SQVTM and CDR2 ANQGSEA. The chain's CDR3 is CSAGQGASVEQYF. The DNA for the CDR3 is TGCAGCGCCGGACAGGGGGCCTCTGTCGAGCAGTACTTC.

The gene calls are TRBV29-1 and TRBJ2-1; D is ambiguous. Germline values: CDR1 SQVTM, CDR2 ANQGSEA. There are 13 residues in the CDR3. V was pared by 3 bases and J by 4 bases, with 10 bases between. The CDR3 sequence: CSVEVQVYNEQFF. DNA of the CDR3: TGCAGCGTTGAGGTGCAGGTGTACAATGAGCAGTTCTTC.

This chain connects TRBV5-1 to TRBJ2-7; no firm D call. The CDR3 is made up of 13 amino acids. Trimming pared 3 bases from V and 0 bases from J, leaving 7 bases between. Per the germline V gene, CDR1 is SGHRS and CDR2 is YFSETQ. The CDR3 here is CASSSRVSYEQYF. The CDR3, as DNA: TGCGCCAGCAGCTCTCGTGTCTCCTACGAGCAGTACTTC.

This clonotype was found a few times. J is TRBJ1-6 and V is TRBV7-9; TRBD1 aligns across 8 bases. Germline CDR1 SEHNR, CDR2 FQNEAQ (reference sequence). The J segment lost 6 bases and the V segment lost 5 bases, leaving 12 bases of the junction unmatched. This CDR3 spans 17 amino acids. The CDR3, as DNA: TGTGCCAGCAGCATGCAGAGACAGGGGTACGTTAATTCACCCCTCCACTTT. It is translated as CASSMQRQGYVNSPLHF. Full variable domain (outside the CDR3, taken from reference TRBV7-9 and TRBJ1-6): DTGVSQNPRHKITKRGQNVTFRCDPISEHNRLYWYRQTLGQGPEFLTYFQNEAQLEKSRLLSDRFSAERPKGSFSTLEIQRTEQGDSAMYLCASSMQRQGYVNSPLHFGNGTRLTVT.

The V and J genes are TRBV19 and TRBJ2-3; D might be TRBD2 (6 bases). The length of the CDR3 is 15 residues. CDR1 and CDR2 from the germline V gene are LNHDA and SQIVND (reference sequence). V was cut by 6 bases and J by 5 bases, with 18 bases left in between. CDR3 in amino acids: CASSSSGTRGDTQYF. In nucleotides, the CDR3 is TGTGCCAGTAGCAGCTCCGGGACTCGCGGAGATACGCAGTATTTT.

This clonotype was recorded at least ten times. The chain links TRBV5-6 to TRBJ1-2; D unclear. This CDR3 is built from 16 residues. V lost 0 bases and J lost 6, with 18 bases in between. CDR1 and CDR2 from the germline V gene are SGHDT and YYEEEE. As DNA, the CDR3 is TGTGCCAGCAGCTTGGAACTACGAAGGCAGCGTAATGGCTACACCTTC. The encoded protein is CASSLELRRQRNGYTF.

This clonotype was observed a few times. This rearrangement joins TRBV20-1 to TRBJ2-5; 11 nucleotides align to TRBD2. With V trimmed by 7 bases and J by 5 bases, 6 bases remained unmatched. Germline V lookup: CDR1 DFQATT, CDR2 SNEGSKA (reference sequence). The CDR3 extends over 13 amino acids. CDR3 sequence (DNA): TGCAGTGGAGGGCTAGCGGGAGGCGAGACCCAGTACTTC. Encoded protein: CSGGLAGGETQYF.

The sample holds a few counts of this clonotype. The chain joins TRBV6-5 to TRBJ1-1, with D perhaps matching TRBD1 (5 bases). CDR1 is MNHEY, CDR2 SVGAGI, per germline. Trimming took 5 bases from V and 5 from J, leaving 6 bases between them. The CDR3 extends over 11 amino acids. The CDR3 protein is CASSGGTEAFF. CDR3 DNA: TGTGCCAGCAGTGGGGGGACTGAAGCTTTCTTT.

This rearrangement joins TRBV6-5 to TRBJ2-5; possibly TRBD1 for D (5 bases). This CDR3 spans 14 amino acids. Trimming took off 0 bases at V and 5 bases at J, with 10 bases between the two ends. Germline V CDR1 and CDR2: MNHEY, SVGAGI. This CDR3 is CASSYSSGKETQYF. The CDR3 DNA reads TGTGCCAGCAGTTACTCATCAGGGAAGGAGACCCAGTACTTC.

This chain joins TRBV5-1 and TRBJ2-5; 11 bases agree with TRBD2. Looked up from germline, CDR1 is SGHRS and CDR2 is YFSETQ. V lost 2 bases to trimming and J lost 5 bases; unmatched junction nucleotides: 2. This CDR3 region has 14 residues. The CDR3 sequence is CASSLLAGEETQYF. In DNA, the CDR3 is TGCGCCAGCAGCTTACTAGCGGGAGAGGAGACCCAGTACTTC.

The gene calls are TRBV5-1 and TRBJ1-6, with D hard to call. V lost 5 bases to trimming and J lost 7 bases, with 7 bases between them. The CDR3 is 12 residues long. Germline-derived CDR1 and CDR2 are SGHRS and YFSETQ. The DNA for the CDR3 is TGCGCCAGCAGAACAGAGAATTCACCCCTCCACTTT. Its translation is CASRTENSPLHF.

This clonotype was detected only a few times. The chain joins TRBV7-2 to TRBJ1-5; no firm D call. V lost 2 bases, J lost 9 bases, and 11 bases lay in between. CDR1 and CDR2 (germline): SGHTA, FQGNSA. The CDR3 runs to 13 residues. In DNA, the CDR3 is TGTGCCAGCAGCTTATTGTCAGATGGGCCCCAGCATTTT. Amino acids: CASSLLSDGPQHF.

This clonotype was observed a handful of times. The V call is TRBV5-1, the J call TRBJ2-7, with 13 bases aligning to TRBD2. After removal of 3 bases from V and 3 bases from J, the junction contained 3 bases not matched to a gene. Germline V gene lookup returns CDR1 SGHRS and CDR2 YFSETQ. The CDR3 sequence is 15 residues long. CDR3 DNA: TGCGCCAGCAGCTCGGGACTAGCGGGATTCTACGAGCAGTACTTC. Protein product: CASSSGLAGFYEQYF.

In nucleotides, the CDR3 is TGCGCCAGCAGCAATTCGACAGGGGGCAAAAACATTCAGTACTTC. Residues: CASSNSTGGKNIQYF. The rearrangement joins TRBV5-1 to TRBJ2-4; 9 bases align to TRBD1. The ends lost 4 bases at V and 3 bases at J; junction bases unmatched: 5. CDR1 and CDR2 from the germline V gene are SGHRS and YFSETQ. The CDR3 runs 15 residues.

The chain carries TRBV29-1 and TRBJ2-3; tentative D call: TRBD2 (5 bases). V was pared by 5 bases and J by 3 bases, with 12 bases between. Germline CDR1 is SQVTM and CDR2 is ANQGSEA. The CDR3 consists of 13 residues. The CDR3 DNA follows: TGCAGCGTTACTAGGGCCCTTACAGATACGCAGTATTTT. Translation gives CSVTRALTDTQYF.

This clonotype was picked up one time. The chain employs TRBV21-1 and TRBJ2-3; the table calls TRBD1, which could not be checked here. TRBV21-1 has pseudogene status. The CDR3 has 16 residues. CDR3: CASSKGVGQSTDTQYF. CDR3 nucleotide sequence: TGTGCCAGCAGCAAAGGGGTCGGACAGAGCACAGATACGCAGTATTTT.

This rearrangement joins TRBV5-1 to TRBJ2-1, with 9 positions matching TRBD2. Trimming cost V 1 base and J 4 bases; bases outside gene matches: 3. The CDR3 is 15 amino acids. Germline V lookup: CDR1 SGHRS, CDR2 YFSETQ. The CDR3 DNA sequence: TGCGCCAGCAGCTTGCAGACTAGCGGATACAATGAGCAGTTCTTC. Its translation is CASSLQTSGYNEQFF. Full variable domain (outside the CDR3, taken from reference TRBV5-1 and TRBJ2-1): KAGVTQTPRYLIKTRGQQVTLSCSPISGHRSVSWYQQTPGQGLQFLFEYFSETQRNKGNFPGRFSGRQFSNSRSEMNVSTLELGDSALYLCASSLQTSGYNEQFFGPGTRLTVL.

The chain recombines TRBV5-1 with TRBJ2-3; 14 bases are shared with TRBD2. V dropped 1 base and J dropped 5; count of bases not matched to a gene: 6. This CDR3 region has 17 residues. CDR1 and CDR2 from the germline V gene are SGHRS and YFSETQ. The CDR3 coding sequence is TGCGCCAGCAGCTTGTCGAGGACTAGCGGGAGGTTAGATACGCAGTATTTT. Translating gives CASSLSRTSGRLDTQYF.

This chain links TRBV20-1 with TRBJ1-5, with D unresolved. The V end was cut by 6 bases, the J end by 1 base, with 10 bases between. The CDR3 consists of 13 residues. Germline CDR1 reads DFQATT; CDR2 reads SNEGSKA (reference sequence). CDR3 bases: TGCAGTGCCCTTGCGGGGAGCAATCAGCCCCAGCATTTT. As protein: CSALAGSNQPQHF.

The genes are TRBV5-1 and TRBJ1-3; no definite D call. This CDR3 is 14 amino acids long. The germline CDR1 and CDR2 sequences are SGHRS and YFSETQ. V lost 3 bases, J lost 0 bases, and 7 bases lay in between. In DNA form, the CDR3 reads TGCGCCAGCAGCTCCATGCCCTCTGGAAACACCATATATTTT. Protein product: CASSSMPSGNTIYF.

J is TRBJ2-7 and V is TRBV28; TRBD2 agrees at 10 bases. V lost 5 bases, J lost 4 bases, and 5 bases stayed unmatched. This CDR3 has 14 amino acids. The germline CDR1 and CDR2 sequences are MDHEN and SYDVKM. The CDR3 loop reads CASSPPGLAYEQYV. CDR3 DNA: TGTGCCAGCAGTCCCCCGGGACTAGCGTACGAGCAGTACGTC.

V and J are TRBV7-6 and TRBJ1-6; D perhaps matches TRBD1 (5 bases). The V end lost 0 bases, the J end lost 10 bases, and 16 bases lay between the germline ends. Germline CDR1 SGHVS, CDR2 FNYEAQ. This CDR3 is 16 amino acids long. CDR3 region: CASSLALGRGGSPLHF. In DNA, the CDR3 is TGTGCCAGCAGCTTAGCTTTGGGGCGCGGCGGGTCACCCCTCCACTTT.

The chain uses TRBV20-1 and TRBJ2-7, with D uncertain. Germline CDR1 DFQATT, CDR2 SNEGSKA (reference sequence). Trimming took 2 bases from V and 5 from J, leaving 13 bases between them. This CDR3 contains 13 residues. CDR3 amino acids: CSARYVQVHEQYF. For the CDR3, the DNA is TGCAGTGCTAGATATGTCCAGGTCCACGAGCAGTACTTC.

The genes are TRBV28 and TRBJ2-1, with D perhaps TRBD2 (5 bases). Germline CDR1 MDHEN, CDR2 SYDVKM. V was trimmed by 1 base and J by 0 bases, leaving 16 bases between them. This CDR3 is built from 18 residues. The CDR3, as DNA: TGTGCCAGCAGTTTATTGGGCCAGGACGGGGTCTCCTACAATGAGCAGTTCTTC. This translates into CASSLLGQDGVSYNEQFF.

V usage is TRBV5-1 and J usage is TRBJ2-3; D is possibly TRBD1 or TRBD2 (6 bases each). V lost 2 bases to trimming and J lost 1 base, with 11 bases between them. Germline V gene lookup returns CDR1 SGHRS and CDR2 YFSETQ. This CDR3 is built from 15 residues. For the CDR3, the DNA is TGCGCCAGCAGCTTAGGAGGGGGAGGCACAGATACGCAGTATTTT. This encodes CASSLGGGGTDTQYF.

Comment on this clonotype: Since a much larger clone is just one base distant, this may be a read error. The V and J genes are TRBV5-1 and TRBJ2-3, with 8 bases matching TRBD2. CDR3 size: 16 residues. V lost 4 bases to trimming and J lost 4 bases; unmatched junction nucleotides: 11. Per germline, CDR1 SGHRS and CDR2 YFSETQ. The CDR3 region is CASSIKTRGRPDTQYF. The CDR3 nucleotides read TGCGCCAGCAGCATCAAAACTCGCGGGAGGCCAGATACGCAGTATTTT.

This clonotype has at least ten counts. The V gene is TRBV18, the J gene TRBJ2-4, with D uncertain. V was trimmed by 4 bases and J by 0 bases, leaving 10 bases between them. Looked up from germline, CDR1 is KGHSH and CDR2 is LQKENI. The CDR3 contains 15 residues. CDR3 sequence reads: CASSQDQIAKNIQYF. The CDR3 DNA follows: TGTGCCAGCTCACAGGACCAGATAGCCAAAAACATTCAGTACTTC.

CDR3: CASIGVYNEQFF. The CDR3 nucleotides read TGTGCCAGCATTGGTGTCTACAATGAGCAGTTCTTC. The J gene is TRBJ2-1, the V gene TRBV2; D is ambiguous. Per the germline V gene, CDR1 is SNHLY and CDR2 is FYNNEI. The length of the CDR3 is 12 residues. V was shortened by 7 bases and J by 3 bases, with 7 bases between the two germline ends. The full variable domain, with the rest looked up from reference TRBV2 and TRBJ2-1, is EPEVTQTPSHQVTQMGQEVILRCVPISNHLYFYWYRQILGQKVEFLVSFYNNEISEKSEIFDDQFSVERPDGSNFTLKIRSTKLEDSAMYFCASIGVYNEQFFGPGTRLTVL.

The table lists this clonotype with many counts. The rearrangement joins TRBV7-9 to TRBJ1-2; tentative D call: TRBD1 (5 bases). Germline-derived CDR1 and CDR2 are SEHNR and FQNEAQ (reference sequence). The CDR3 covers 14 residues. The germline V and J ends were trimmed by 5 bases and 6 bases, with 16 bases remaining between them. CDR3 DNA: TGTGCCAGCAGCAAAGGGGACCGACTTAATGGCTACACCTTC. Amino acid sequence: CASSKGDRLNGYTF.